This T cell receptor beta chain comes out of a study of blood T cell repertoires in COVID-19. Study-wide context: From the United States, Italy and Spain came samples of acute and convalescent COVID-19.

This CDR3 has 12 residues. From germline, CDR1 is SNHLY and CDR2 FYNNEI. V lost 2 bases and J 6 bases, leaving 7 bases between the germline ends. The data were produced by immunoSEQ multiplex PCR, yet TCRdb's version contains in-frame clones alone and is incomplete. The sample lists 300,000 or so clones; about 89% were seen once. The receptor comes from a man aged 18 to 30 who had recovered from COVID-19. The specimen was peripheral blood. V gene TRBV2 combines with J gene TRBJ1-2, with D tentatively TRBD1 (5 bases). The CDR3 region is CASSESRDGYTF. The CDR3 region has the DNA TGTGCCAGCAGTGAATCCAGGGATGGCTACACCTTC. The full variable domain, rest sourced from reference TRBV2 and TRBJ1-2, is EPEVTQTPSHQVTQMGQEVILRCVPISNHLYFYWYRQILGQKVEFLVSFYNNEISEKSEIFDDQFSVERPDGSNFTLKIRSTKLEDSAMYFCASSESRDGYTFGSGTRLTVV.